A selection of T cell receptor beta chains follows, all from one sample in a study of blood T cell repertoires in COVID-19. Libraries were prepared by immunoSEQ multiplex PCR; TCRdb keeps only in-frame clonotypes and omits some of them. The sample consists of under 450,000 clones, 70% to 90% of them appearing once. Sequencing was done on a sample of peripheral blood. The receptors were gathered from a woman in her forties with COVID-19, enrolled during active disease. Both conserved end residues are part of each CDR3. D genes are given only for firm matches. Clone size is shown for a subset of rows, as once, few, many or a class of expanded clone.

size	V	D	CDR3
-	TRBV6-2/TRBV6-3	-	CASSYSSGNPYGYTF
once	TRBV6-6	-	CASSGTGLAVYNEQFF
-	TRBV28	-	CASSLSAGNEKLFF
once	TRBV6-5	-	CASRLTGFNTEAFF
-	TRBV19	-	CASSWQNTEAFF
-	TRBV7-9	TRBD1	CASIRDSLLGNTIYF
-	TRBV7-2	-	CASSAPQGGRGYTF
-	TRBV9	TRBD1	CASSRRQGADTEAFF
-	TRBV4-1	-	CASSQIVGGSNSNQPQHF
-	TRBV7-9	-	CASSLWQGLYSYEQYF
once	TRBV5-1	TRBD1	CASSRRDRGRDYTF
once	TRBV19	TRBD2	CASFPGLASGELFF
-	TRBV7-2	-	CASSPPGTGELFF
-	TRBV9	TRBD1	CASSVGQGTTDTQYF
-	TRBV15	-	CATSIAAGFDYGYTF
-	TRBV19	-	CASSARVGASWSQPQHF
-	TRBV19	TRBD1	CASRFTGDTEAFF
-	TRBV5-1	-	CASSLPRGSGDYEQYF
-	TRBV6-5	TRBD2	CASSFGTRGTGELFF
few	TRBV7-2	TRBD1	CASSLAGQGSSEAFF
-	TRBV7-2	TRBD2	CASSFGPLVAGGPRNEQFF
-	TRBV9	-	CASSVARDSPLHF
-	TRBV10-3	-	CAISAGTGVYEQYF
-	TRBV27	-	CASIQGNTIYF
-	TRBV9	-	CASSVSTYNEQFF
-	TRBV6-5	-	CASREGGRGYTF
-	TRBV5-1	-	CASSLLGLALNTEAFF
-	TRBV5-1	TRBD2	CASSIRTSGRAEQFF
-	TRBV7-9	-	CASSTGQSMNTEAFF
once	TRBV5-1	TRBD1	CASSSTGPGNANEKLFF
-	TRBV28	-	CASSHLNAQPQHF
-	TRBV30	-	CAWSERFQETQYF
-	TRBV2	TRBD1	CASSLQGAHTEAFF
once	TRBV7-9	TRBD1	CASSVQTGESGNTIYF
-	TRBV5-4	-	CASTLRGYGYTF
-	TRBV29-1	-	CSVEGGEVERYGYTF
many	TRBV19	-	CASSTGRNTEAFF
-	TRBV27	TRBD1	CASSFTGTAQETQYF
-	TRBV7-9	TRBD2	CASSATSGGQPTGELFF
-	TRBV18	-	CASSPPGRTFRGGTEAFF
-	TRBV30	-	CAWSVRGRGNTEAFF
-	TRBV19	TRBD2	CASRDLAGSWYEQFF
-	TRBV7-9	-	CASSFGGWAEAFF
-	TRBV9	TRBD1	CASSVVTGELGTEAFF
once	TRBV19	TRBD1	CASGTGGYEQYF
-	TRBV7-2	-	CASSLAGRASQPQHF
-	TRBV11-2	TRBD1	CASSLAWTGTPYNEQFF